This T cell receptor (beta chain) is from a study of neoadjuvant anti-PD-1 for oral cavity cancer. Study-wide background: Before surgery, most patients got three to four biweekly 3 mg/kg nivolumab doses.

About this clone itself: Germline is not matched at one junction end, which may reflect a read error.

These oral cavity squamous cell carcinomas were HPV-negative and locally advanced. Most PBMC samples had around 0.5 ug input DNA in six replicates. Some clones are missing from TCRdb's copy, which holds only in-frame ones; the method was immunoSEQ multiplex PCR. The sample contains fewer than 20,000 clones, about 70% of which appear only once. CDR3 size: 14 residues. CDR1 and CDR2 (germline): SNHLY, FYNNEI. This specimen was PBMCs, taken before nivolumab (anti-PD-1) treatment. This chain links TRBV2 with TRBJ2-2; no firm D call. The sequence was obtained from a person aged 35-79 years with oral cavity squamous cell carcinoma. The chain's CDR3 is CASSEAPNTGELFF. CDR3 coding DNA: TGTGCCAGCAGTGAAGCGCCGAATACCGGGGAGCTGTTTTTT.